Below, 10 T cell receptor beta chains from the same sample are listed, as sequenced in a study of post-analysis software for immune sequencing data. General study findings and limits: Patients carried several TRBV segments more frequently than controls did, and TRBV5-6, TRBV5-1 and TRBV20-1 were among them.

Unique molecular identifiers had been added to the TCR beta cDNA libraries. TCRdb reanalysed the PCR reads using MiXCR and keeps one entry per CDR3 protein. The profile shows around 710,000 distinct CDR3 sequences, about half of them singletons. What these receptors recognize is not known. The sample consisted of blood. Receptors originate from a girl aged 5-17 years with multiple sclerosis.

Comment on this clonotype: Relative to the germline gene, one junction end is altered; a read error may explain this. This chain uses TRBV12-3 or TRBV12-4 with TRBJ2-3; D is perhaps TRBD2 (6 bases). The CDR3 contains 15 residues. CDR3 sequence: CASADPGERTDAQYF. For the CDR3, the DNA is TGTGCCAGCGCGGATCCGGGAGAGCGCACAGATGCGCAGTATTTT.

The V call is TRBV27, the J call TRBJ2-7; no firm D call. Trimming left V 6 bases short and J 5 bases short, with 14 bases between. The germline CDR1 and CDR2 sequences are MNHEY and SMNVEV (reference sequence). The CDR3 is made up of 13 amino acids. The CDR3 region is CASRPSDGHEQYF. In DNA, the CDR3 is TGTGCCAGCAGACCCTCTGATGGCCACGAGCAGTACTTC.

The table lists this clonotype with a few counts. This chain joins TRBV29-1 and TRBJ1-5, with TRBD1 as a possible D gene (5 bases). V lost 5 bases to trimming and J lost 3 bases, with 11 bases between them. Germline loops: CDR1 SQVTM, CDR2 ANQGSEA. This CDR3 comprises 13 residues. CDR3 in amino acids: CSVSAGYNQPQHF. In DNA form, the CDR3 reads TGCAGCGTTTCAGCAGGGTACAATCAGCCCCAGCATTTT.

The chain couples TRBV12-3 or TRBV12-4 to TRBJ1-2, with unresolved D. Trimming took 3 bases from V and 2 from J, leaving 4 bases between them. The CDR3 is 12 amino acids. The CDR3 bases are TGTGCCAGCAGTTTCAAGAACTATGGCTACACCTTC. This translates into CASSFKNYGYTF.

This clonotype has a handful of counts. This chain joins TRBV29-1 and TRBJ2-7, with 14 bases aligning to TRBD2. This CDR3 has 21 amino acids. V lost 8 bases, J lost 1 base, and 25 bases stayed unmatched. The germline gives CDR1 SQVTM, CDR2 ANQGSEA. CDR3 residues: CSIGTSGSMSGRQAGSYEQYF. The CDR3 DNA reads TGCAGCATCGGGACTAGCGGGAGCATGAGCGGCAGGCAAGCGGGTTCCTACGAGCAGTACTTC.

V is TRBV7-8 and J is TRBJ2-5; 11 bases line up with TRBD2. The CDR3 consists of 15 residues. Germline V gene data show CDR1 as SGHVS and CDR2 as FQNEAQ. Trimming cost V 5 bases and J 3 bases; bases outside gene matches: 5. For the CDR3, the DNA is TGTGCCAGCAGCGCATCACTAGCGGGAGAAGAGACCCAGTACTTC. Amino acid sequence: CASSASLAGEETQYF.

The chain carries TRBV7-6 and TRBJ1-1; D is unclear. Trimming took 5 bases from V and 6 from J, leaving 13 bases between them. CDR1 is SGHVS and CDR2 is FNYEAQ in the germline V gene. The CDR3 spans 13 residues. The CDR3 reads CASSLGLESEAFF. Here the CDR3 DNA reads TGTGCCAGCAGCCTAGGGCTGGAGTCTGAAGCTTTCTTT.

J is TRBJ2-3 and V is TRBV27; D might be TRBD1 (6 bases). V was pared by 4 bases and J by 2 bases, with 10 bases between. The CDR3 runs 14 residues. Germline V gene data show CDR1 as MNHEY and CDR2 as SMNVEV (reference sequence). The DNA of the CDR3 is TGTGCCAGCAGTTGGGGACACAACACAGATACGCAGTATTTT. It is translated as CASSWGHNTDTQYF.

The genes are TRBV12-3 or TRBV12-4 and TRBJ1-5; a weak D match, TRBD1 (6 bases). This CDR3 region has 17 residues. V lost 7 bases to trimming and J lost 0 bases, with 19 bases between them. Here the CDR3 DNA reads TGTGCCAGCACCAGAGGGAGGGGGAGTCATAGCAATCAGCCCCAGCATTTT. Its translation: CASTRGRGSHSNQPQHF.

The chain couples TRBV4-2 to TRBJ2-4, with 10 bases aligning to TRBD2. From germline, CDR1 is LGHNA and CDR2 YNFKEQ. This CDR3 region has 20 residues. The ends lost 0 bases at V and 7 bases at J; junction bases unmatched: 18. DNA of the CDR3: TGTGCCAGCAGCCAAGATCCCGGACTAGCGGCCCCCAATAGTGGTAACATTCAGTACTTC. Its protein product is CASSQDPGLAAPNSGNIQYF.